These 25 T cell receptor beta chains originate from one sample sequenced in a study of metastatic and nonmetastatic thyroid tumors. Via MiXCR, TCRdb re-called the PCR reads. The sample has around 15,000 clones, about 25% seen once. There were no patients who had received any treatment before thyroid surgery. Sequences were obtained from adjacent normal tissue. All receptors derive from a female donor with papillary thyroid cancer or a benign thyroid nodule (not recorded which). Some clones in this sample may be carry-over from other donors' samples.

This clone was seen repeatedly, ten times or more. The CDR3 DNA sequence: TGTGCCAGCACCACTTTCACGACAGGGGGCTTAGATGAGCAGTTCTTC. Residues: CASTTFTTGGLDEQFF. The chain is built from TRBV11-3 and TRBJ2-1; 10 bases agree with TRBD1. The CDR3 loop spans 16 amino acids. CDR1 is SGHNT and CDR2 is YENEEA in the germline V gene. With 7 bases clipped from V and 8 bases from J, the junction kept 14 bases outside the gene matches.

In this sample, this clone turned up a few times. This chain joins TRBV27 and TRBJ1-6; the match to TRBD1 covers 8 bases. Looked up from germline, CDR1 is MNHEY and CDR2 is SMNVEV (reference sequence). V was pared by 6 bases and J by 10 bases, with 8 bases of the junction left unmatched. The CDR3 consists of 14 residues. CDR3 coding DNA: TGTGCCAGCAGCTCCTCGACAGGGGCATCACCCCTCCACTTT. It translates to CASSSSTGASPLHF.

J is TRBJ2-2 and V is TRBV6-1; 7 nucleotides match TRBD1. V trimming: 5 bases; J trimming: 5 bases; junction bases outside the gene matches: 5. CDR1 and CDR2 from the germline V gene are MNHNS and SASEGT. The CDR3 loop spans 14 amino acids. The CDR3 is CASSRDSLTGELFF. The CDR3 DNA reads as TGTGCCAGCAGTAGGGACAGTTTGACCGGGGAGCTGTTTTTT.

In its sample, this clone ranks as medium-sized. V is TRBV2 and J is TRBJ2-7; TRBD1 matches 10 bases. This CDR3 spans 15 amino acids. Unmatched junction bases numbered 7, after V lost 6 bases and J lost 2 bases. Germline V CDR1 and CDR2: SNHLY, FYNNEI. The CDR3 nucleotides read TGTGCCAGCAGCCACCGGGACAGGGGCACCTACGAGCAGTACTTC. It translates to CASSHRDRGTYEQYF.

Here the CDR3 reads CASSKPGQWNSPLHF. The CDR3 bases are TGTGCCAGTAGTAAGCCGGGACAGTGGAATTCACCCCTCCACTTT. V usage is TRBV19 and J usage is TRBJ1-6, with TRBD1 matching over 7 bases. The CDR3 is made up of 15 amino acids. Trimming took 4 bases from V and 7 from J; bases not matched to a gene: 7. CDR1 LNHDA and CDR2 SQIVND come from the germline V gene (reference sequence).

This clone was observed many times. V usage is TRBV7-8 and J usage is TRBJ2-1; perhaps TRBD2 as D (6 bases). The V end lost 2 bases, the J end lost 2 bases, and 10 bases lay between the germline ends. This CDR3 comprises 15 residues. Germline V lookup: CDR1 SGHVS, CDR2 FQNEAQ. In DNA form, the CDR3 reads TGTGCCAGCAGCTTATCGGCGGGGACCTACAATGAGCAGTTCTTC. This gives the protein CASSLSAGTYNEQFF.

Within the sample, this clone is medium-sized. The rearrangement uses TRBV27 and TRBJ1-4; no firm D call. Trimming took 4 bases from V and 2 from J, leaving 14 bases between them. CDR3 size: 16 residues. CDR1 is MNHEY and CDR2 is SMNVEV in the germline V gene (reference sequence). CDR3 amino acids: CASSSLMSGTNEKLFF. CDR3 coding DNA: TGTGCCAGCAGTTCTCTCATGTCGGGCACTAATGAAAAACTGTTTTTT.

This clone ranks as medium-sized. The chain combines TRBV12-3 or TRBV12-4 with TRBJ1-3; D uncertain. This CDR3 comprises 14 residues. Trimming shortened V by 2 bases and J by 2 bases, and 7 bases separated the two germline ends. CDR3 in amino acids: CASSLWGAGNTIYF. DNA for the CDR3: TGTGCCAGCAGTTTATGGGGTGCTGGAAACACCATATATTTT.

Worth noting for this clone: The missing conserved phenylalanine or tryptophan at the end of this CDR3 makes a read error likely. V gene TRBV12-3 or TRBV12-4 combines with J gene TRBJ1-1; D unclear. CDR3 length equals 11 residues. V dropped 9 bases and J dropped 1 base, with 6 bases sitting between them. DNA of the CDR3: TGTGCCAGGAGTAGGAACACTGAAGCTTTCTTG. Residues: CARSRNTEAFL.

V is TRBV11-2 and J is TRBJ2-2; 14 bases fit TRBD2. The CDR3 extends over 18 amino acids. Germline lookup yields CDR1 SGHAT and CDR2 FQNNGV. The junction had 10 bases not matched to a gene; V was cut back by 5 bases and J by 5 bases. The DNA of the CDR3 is TGTGCCAGCAGCACCCGGACTAGCGGGGGGTGGGGGACCGGGGAGCTGTTTTTT. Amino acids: CASSTRTSGGWGTGELFF.

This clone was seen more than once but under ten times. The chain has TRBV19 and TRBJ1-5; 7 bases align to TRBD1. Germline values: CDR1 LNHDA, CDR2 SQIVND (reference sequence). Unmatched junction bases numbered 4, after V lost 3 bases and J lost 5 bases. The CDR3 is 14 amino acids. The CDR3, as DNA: TGTGCCAGTAGTATCTCCAGGGGGTATCAGCCCCAGCATTTT. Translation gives CASSISRGYQPQHF.

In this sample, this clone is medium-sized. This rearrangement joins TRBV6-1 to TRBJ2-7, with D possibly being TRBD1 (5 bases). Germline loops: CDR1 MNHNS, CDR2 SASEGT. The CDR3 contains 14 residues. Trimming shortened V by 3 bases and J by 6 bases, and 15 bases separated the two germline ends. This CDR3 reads CASSDPTRGSEQYF. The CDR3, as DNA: TGTGCCAGCAGTGATCCTACAAGGGGCAGCGAGCAGTACTTC.

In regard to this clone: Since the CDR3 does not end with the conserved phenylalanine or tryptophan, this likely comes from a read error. CDR3 sequence (DNA): TGCGCCAGTAGTATTAACAGCGGAGCCTACGAGCAGTACTGC. Protein: CASSINSGAYEQYC. The chain couples TRBV19 to TRBJ2-7; D possibly corresponds to TRBD2 (5 bases). The V gene's germline CDR1 is LNHDA and CDR2 SQIVND (reference sequence). The CDR3 runs 14 residues.

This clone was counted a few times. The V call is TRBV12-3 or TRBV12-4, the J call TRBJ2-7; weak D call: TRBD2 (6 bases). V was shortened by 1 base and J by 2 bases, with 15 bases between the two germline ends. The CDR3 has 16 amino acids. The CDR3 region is CASSLEGGLGTYEQYF. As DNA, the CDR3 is TGTGCCAGCAGTTTAGAGGGAGGTTTGGGCACCTACGAGCAGTACTTC.

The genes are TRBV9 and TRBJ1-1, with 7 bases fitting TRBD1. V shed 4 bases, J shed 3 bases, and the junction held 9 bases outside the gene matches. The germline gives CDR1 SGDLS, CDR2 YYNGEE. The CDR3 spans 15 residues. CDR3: CASSTDQGDYTEAFF. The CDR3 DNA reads TGTGCCAGCAGCACCGACCAGGGGGATTACACTGAAGCTTTCTTT.

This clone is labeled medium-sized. As DNA, the CDR3 is TGTGCCAGCAGCAGACAGGGCGGGTGGCAGTATTTT. The encoded protein is CASSRQGGWQYF. The rearrangement links TRBV27 to TRBJ2-3; 7 bases fit TRBD1. The CDR3 covers 12 residues. Losses at the gene ends were 6 bases for V and 11 bases for J; bases not matched to a gene: 8. CDR1 MNHEY and CDR2 SMNVEV come from the germline V gene (reference sequence).

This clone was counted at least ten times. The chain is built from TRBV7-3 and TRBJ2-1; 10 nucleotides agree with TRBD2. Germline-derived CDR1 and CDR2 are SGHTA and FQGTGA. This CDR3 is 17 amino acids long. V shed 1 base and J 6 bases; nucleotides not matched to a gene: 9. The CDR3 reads CASSLRPPSGSFNEQFF. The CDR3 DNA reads TGTGCCAGCAGCTTAAGGCCCCCTAGCGGGAGTTTCAATGAGCAGTTCTTC.

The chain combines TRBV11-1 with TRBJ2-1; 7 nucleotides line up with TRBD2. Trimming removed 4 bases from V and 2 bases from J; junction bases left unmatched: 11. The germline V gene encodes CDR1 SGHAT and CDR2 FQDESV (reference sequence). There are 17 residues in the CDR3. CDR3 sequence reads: CASSSGRWEGTYNEQFF. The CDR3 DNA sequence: TGTGCCAGCAGCTCAGGGCGGTGGGAGGGAACCTACAATGAGCAGTTCTTC.

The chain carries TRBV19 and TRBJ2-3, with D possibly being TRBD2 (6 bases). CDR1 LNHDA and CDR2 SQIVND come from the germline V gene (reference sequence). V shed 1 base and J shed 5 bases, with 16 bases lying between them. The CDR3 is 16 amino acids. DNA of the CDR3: TGTGCCAGTAGTATAGCCGGGACTGGCGTATTAGATACGCAGTATTTT. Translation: CASSIAGTGVLDTQYF.

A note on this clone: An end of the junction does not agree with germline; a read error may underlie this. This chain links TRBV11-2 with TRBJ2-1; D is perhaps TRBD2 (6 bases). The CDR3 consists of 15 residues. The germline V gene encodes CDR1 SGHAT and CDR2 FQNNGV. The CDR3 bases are TGTGCCAGCAGCCGGGACTGGAGCTCATACAATGAGCAGTCCTTC. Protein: CASSRDWSSYNEQSF.

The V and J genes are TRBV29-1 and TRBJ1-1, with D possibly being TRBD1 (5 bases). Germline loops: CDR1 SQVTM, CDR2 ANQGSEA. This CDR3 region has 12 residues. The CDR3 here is CRVDSRNTEAFF. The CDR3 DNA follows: TGCAGAGTCGACAGTCGAAACACTGAAGCTTTCTTT. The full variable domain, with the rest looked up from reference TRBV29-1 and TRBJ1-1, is SAVISQKPSRDICQRGTSLTIQCQVDSQVTMMFWYRQQPGQSLTLIATANQGSEATYESGFVIDKFPISRPNLTFSTLTVSNMSPEDSSIYLCRVDSRNTEAFFGQGTRLTVV.

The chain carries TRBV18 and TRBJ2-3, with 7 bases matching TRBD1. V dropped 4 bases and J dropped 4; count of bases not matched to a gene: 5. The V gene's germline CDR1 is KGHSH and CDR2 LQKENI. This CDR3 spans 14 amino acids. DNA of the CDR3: TGTGCCAGCTCACTTCACAGGGGTGCAGATACGCAGTATTTT. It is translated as CASSLHRGADTQYF.

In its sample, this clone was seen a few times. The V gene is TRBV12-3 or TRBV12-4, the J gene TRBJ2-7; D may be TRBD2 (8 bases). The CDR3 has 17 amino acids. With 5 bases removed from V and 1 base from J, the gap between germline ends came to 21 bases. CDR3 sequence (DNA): TGTGCCAGCAGTACTAATAGCGGGACAGATACTTCCTACGAGCAGTACTTC. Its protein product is CASSTNSGTDTSYEQYF.

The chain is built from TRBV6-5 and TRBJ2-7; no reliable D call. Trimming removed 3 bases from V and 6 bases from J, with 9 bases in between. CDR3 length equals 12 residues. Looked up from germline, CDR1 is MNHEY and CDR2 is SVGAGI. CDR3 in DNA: TGTGCCAGCAGTTATTCCCCGACCGAGCAGTACTTC. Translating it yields CASSYSPTEQYF.

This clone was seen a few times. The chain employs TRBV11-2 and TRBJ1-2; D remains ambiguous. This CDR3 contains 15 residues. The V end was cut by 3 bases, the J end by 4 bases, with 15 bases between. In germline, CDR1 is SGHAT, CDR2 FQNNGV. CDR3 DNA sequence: TGTGCCAGCAGCTTCGGTGGAGGTGACGTCTATGGCTACACCTTC. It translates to CASSFGGGDVYGYTF.